Listed below are T cell receptor beta chains from one sample, sequenced in a study of shared clonotypes between healthy human individuals. Generated by immunoSEQ multiplex PCR, the TCRdb table keeps only in-frame clones and is missing some. The sample yields some 660,000 clones, more than 70% seen once. Sequencing used memory CD4+ T cells sorted from blood. These receptors all stem from a woman aged 30 to 39 in good health. Each CDR3 is given with its conserved first and last residue. D genes are given only for firm matches. Size tells how often a clone was seen (once, few, many) or the class of an expanded clone, and some rows leave it out.

clone_size	v_call	d_call	j_call	cdr3_nt	cdr3_aa
NA	TRBV5-1	NA	TRBJ2-1	TGCGCCAGCGCCCGGGCGGAGAGCTCCTACAATGAGCAGTTCTTC	CASARAESSYNEQFF
NA	TRBV7-2	TRBD2	TRBJ2-2	TGTGCCAGCAGCCCTCGGGGTAGCGGGAGGGTGACCGGGGAGCTGTTTTTT	CASSPRGSGRVTGELFF
NA	TRBV19	NA	TRBJ1-2	TGTGCCAGTAGCGTCGGACAAAGGAACTATGGCTACACCTTC	CASSVGQRNYGYTF
few	TRBV28	TRBD2	TRBJ2-3	TGTGCCAGCAGTTTCGGGGGTAGCGGGGCTCAAGATACGCAGTATTTT	CASSFGGSGAQDTQYF
NA	TRBV28	NA	TRBJ1-1	TGTGCCACTCGCAACTTGAACACTGAAGCTTTCTTT	CATRNLNTEAFF
NA	TRBV7-3	NA	TRBJ1-1	TGTGCCAGCAGCTTCTCCAACACTGAAGCTTTCTTT	CASSFSNTEAFF
once	TRBV5-4	TRBD1	TRBJ1-1	TGTGCCAGCAGCTCCAACAGGGGGAGCACTGAAGCTTTCTTT	CASSSNRGSTEAFF
NA	TRBV5-1	NA	TRBJ2-2	TGCGCCAGCAGCTTCAGGCTAGCAGCCGGGGAGCTGTTTTTT	CASSFRLAAGELFF
NA	TRBV29-1	NA	TRBJ2-4	TGCAGCGTTACCGGACGAGGGAACATTCAGTACTTC	CSVTGRGNIQYF
NA	TRBV28	NA	TRBJ2-7	TGTGCCAGCAGTTTATGGGGACGGGCTAGAAACGAGCAGTACTTC	CASSLWGRARNEQYF
NA	TRBV7-9	TRBD1	TRBJ1-1	TGTGCCAGCAGATCAGGACAGGGGGCTGAAGCTTTCTTT	CASRSGQGAEAFF
NA	TRBV6-5	NA	TRBJ2-5	TGTGCCAGCAGTTATGTTCAAAGGGTGGAGACCCAGTACTTC	CASSYVQRVETQYF
NA	TRBV28	NA	TRBJ1-5	TGTGCCACGACGACAGGTATCAATCAGCCCCAGCATTTT	CATTTGINQPQHF
NA	TRBV5-4	TRBD1	TRBJ1-2	TGTGCCAGCAGCGTGGACAGGGCTAACTATGGCTACACCTTC	CASSVDRANYGYTF
NA	TRBV27	TRBD1	TRBJ2-3	TGTGCCAGCAGTTCTTACCGGACAGGGTCCGGACAGTATTTT	CASSSYRTGSGQYF
many	TRBV5-4	TRBD2	TRBJ2-7	TGTGCCAGCAGCGGGGGACTAGCGGACTACGAGCAGTACTTC	CASSGGLADYEQYF
NA	TRBV29-1	NA	TRBJ2-7	TGCAGCGTTGCGGGACGTCTCTCCTACGAGCAGTACTTC	CSVAGRLSYEQYF
NA	TRBV5-1	TRBD1	TRBJ2-5	TGCGCCAGCAGTTTTACGGACAGGCTCCAAGAGACCCAGTACTTC	CASSFTDRLQETQYF
NA	TRBV18	NA	TRBJ2-7	TGTGCCAGCTCACAGAGGACAGCAAAAGATAACTACGAGCAGTACTTC	CASSQRTAKDNYEQYF
NA	TRBV10-1	TRBD1	TRBJ2-2	TGCGCCAGCAGTGGGAGGAGCAACAGGGGACACACCGGGGAGCTGTTTTTT	CASSGRSNRGHTGELFF
NA	TRBV19	NA	TRBJ1-3	TGTGCCAGTAGTATCATTCAGGGAAGGACCTCTGGAAACACCATATATTTT	CASSIIQGRTSGNTIYF
NA	TRBV5-4	TRBD2	TRBJ2-1	TGTGCCAGCAGCCCCTGGGGCGGGAGCCAAGATGAGCAGTTCTTC	CASSPWGGSQDEQFF
NA	TRBV5-1	NA	TRBJ1-1	TGCGCCAGCCAGCCCCAAGGGGGACAGAACACTGAAGCTTTCTTT	CASQPQGGQNTEAFF
NA	TRBV4-2	NA	TRBJ2-3	TGTGCCAGCAGCCCCCTGGGGGGTGCTGACACAGATACGCAGTATTTT	CASSPLGGADTDTQYF
NA	TRBV28	NA	TRBJ2-7	TGTGCCAGCAGGGACAGAATAGGTGGCTACGAGCAGTACTTC	CASRDRIGGYEQYF
NA	TRBV14	TRBD1	TRBJ2-4	TGTGCCAGCAGCCAAAAAACCGGGACAGGGGCCCTAGCCAAAAACATTCAGTACTTC	CASSQKTGTGALAKNIQYF
NA	TRBV19	NA	TRBJ2-1	TGTGCCAGTAGTCCCGTGGGAGGGGGTGTAGGCAATGAGCAGTTCTTC	CASSPVGGGVGNEQFF
once	TRBV6-5	NA	TRBJ1-1	TGTGCCAGCAGTTACTTCCCGGACTCAAACACTGAAGCTTTCTTT	CASSYFPDSNTEAFF
NA	TRBV9	TRBD2	TRBJ2-1	TGTGCCAGCGGACTAGCGGGGGCCTACAATGAGCAGTTCTTC	CASGLAGAYNEQFF
NA	TRBV5-4	NA	TRBJ1-2	TGTGCCAGCAGCTTGGACAGGACCTATGGCTACACCTTC	CASSLDRTYGYTF
NA	TRBV10-2	NA	TRBJ1-5	TGCGCCAGCAGTGACAGGAGCAATCAGCCCCAGCATTTT	CASSDRSNQPQHF
NA	TRBV29-1	TRBD1	TRBJ2-5	TGCAGCGCTCTGACAGGGAAAGAGACCCAGTACTTC	CSALTGKETQYF
NA	TRBV11-2	NA	TRBJ1-2	TGTGCCAGCAGCTTAGATCCATGGGCCTCTGGCTACACCTTC	CASSLDPWASGYTF
NA	TRBV4-2	NA	TRBJ1-2	TGTGCCAGCAGCCAAGATTTAGGGGAAAACTATGGCTACACCTTC	CASSQDLGENYGYTF
many	TRBV7-8	NA	TRBJ1-2	TGTGCCAGCAGCTCGCAGGGGCCCGGGGGCTACACCTTC	CASSSQGPGGYTF
NA	TRBV5-1	TRBD1	TRBJ1-1	TGCGCCAGCAGCTTTAACCAGGGGGAGACTGAAGCTTTCTTT	CASSFNQGETEAFF
NA	TRBV5-1	NA	TRBJ2-7	TGCGCCAGCAGCCCGGGGACATCCACTGGGGAGCAGTACTTC	CASSPGTSTGEQYF
once	TRBV5-6	NA	TRBJ1-2	TGTGCCAGCAGCTTTAAAGGGAATGGCTACACCTTC	CASSFKGNGYTF
NA	TRBV30	NA	TRBJ1-5	TGTGCCTGGAGTATAAGGGCGCGGGGTCAGCCCCAGCATTTT	CAWSIRARGQPQHF
NA	TRBV6-4	NA	TRBJ1-5	TGTGCCAGCAGTGACTACTACGGCCCCGCCGGGATATATAGCAATCAGCCCCAGCATTTT	CASSDYYGPAGIYSNQPQHF
once	TRBV29-1	NA	TRBJ2-5	TGCAGCGTCTCCGGGGGCATGGAGACCCAGTACTTC	CSVSGGMETQYF
NA	TRBV2	NA	TRBJ2-1	TGTGCCAGCAATAGGGGGGAGACAGTCAATGAGCAGTTCTTC	CASNRGETVNEQFF
NA	TRBV5-1	TRBD1	TRBJ1-1	TGCGCCAGCAGCTGGGGGGGCGCACAGGGGCTTTCGAACACTGAAGCTTTCTTT	CASSWGGAQGLSNTEAFF
NA	TRBV5-1	NA	TRBJ1-2	TGCGCCAGCAGCCCCCGGGCGGGGAGGGTAAATGGCTACACCTTC	CASSPRAGRVNGYTF
NA	TRBV18	NA	TRBJ2-1	TGTGCCAGTCACACAAGCGGCGGGTTCTCCTACAATGAGCAGTTCTTC	CASHTSGGFSYNEQFF